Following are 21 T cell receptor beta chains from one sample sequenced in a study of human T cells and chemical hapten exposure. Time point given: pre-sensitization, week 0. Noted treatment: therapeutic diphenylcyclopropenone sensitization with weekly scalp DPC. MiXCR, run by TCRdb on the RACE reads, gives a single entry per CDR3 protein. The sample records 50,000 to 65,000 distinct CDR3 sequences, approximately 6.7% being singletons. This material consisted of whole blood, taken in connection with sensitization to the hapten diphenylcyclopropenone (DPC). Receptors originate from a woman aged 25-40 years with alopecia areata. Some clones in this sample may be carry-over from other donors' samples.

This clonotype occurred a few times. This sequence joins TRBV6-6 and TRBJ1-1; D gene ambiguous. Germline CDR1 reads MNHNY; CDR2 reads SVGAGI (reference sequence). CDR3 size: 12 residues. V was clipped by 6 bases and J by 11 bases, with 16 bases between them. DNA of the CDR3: TGTGCCAGCAGCCGATCCCCACGTTCCGCTTTCTTT. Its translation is CASSRSPRSAFF.

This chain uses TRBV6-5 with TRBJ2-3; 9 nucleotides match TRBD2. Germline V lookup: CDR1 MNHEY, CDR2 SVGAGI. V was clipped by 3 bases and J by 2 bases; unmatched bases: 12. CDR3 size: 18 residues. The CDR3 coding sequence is TGTGCCAGCAGTTATAATGGCGGGGGGGCCGCTTCCACAGATACGCAGTATTTT. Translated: CASSYNGGGAASTDTQYF.

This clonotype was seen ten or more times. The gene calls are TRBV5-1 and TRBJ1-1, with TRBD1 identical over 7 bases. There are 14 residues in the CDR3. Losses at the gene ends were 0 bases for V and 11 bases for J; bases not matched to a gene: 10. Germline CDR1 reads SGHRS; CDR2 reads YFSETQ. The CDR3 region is CASSLEGAGIGAFF. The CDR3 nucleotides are TGCGCCAGCAGCTTGGAGGGGGCGGGAATCGGCGCTTTCTTT.

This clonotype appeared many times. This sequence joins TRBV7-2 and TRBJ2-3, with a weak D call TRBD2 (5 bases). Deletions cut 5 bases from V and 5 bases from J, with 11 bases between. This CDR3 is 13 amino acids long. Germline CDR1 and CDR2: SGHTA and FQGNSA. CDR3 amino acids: CASSLPGLDTQYF. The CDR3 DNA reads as TGTGCCAGCAGCCTCCCGGGGTTAGATACGCAGTATTTT.

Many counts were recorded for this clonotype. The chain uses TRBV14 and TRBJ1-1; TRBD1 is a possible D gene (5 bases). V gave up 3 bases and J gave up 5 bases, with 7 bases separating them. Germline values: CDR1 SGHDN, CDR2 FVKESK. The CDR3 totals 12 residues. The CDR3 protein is CASSHEGTEAFF. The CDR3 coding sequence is TGTGCCAGCAGCCACGAGGGGACTGAAGCTTTCTTT.

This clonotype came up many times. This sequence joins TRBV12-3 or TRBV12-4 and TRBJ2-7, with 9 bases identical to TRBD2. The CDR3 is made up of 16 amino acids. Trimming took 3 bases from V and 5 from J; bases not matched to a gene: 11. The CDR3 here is CASSFILRGGSHEQYF. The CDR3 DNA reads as TGTGCCAGCAGTTTTATTTTGCGGGGGGGCTCACACGAGCAGTACTTC.

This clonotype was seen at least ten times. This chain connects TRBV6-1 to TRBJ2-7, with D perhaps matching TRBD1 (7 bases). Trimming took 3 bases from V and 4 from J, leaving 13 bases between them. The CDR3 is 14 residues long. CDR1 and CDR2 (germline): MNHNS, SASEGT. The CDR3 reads CASSEQAGGYEQYF. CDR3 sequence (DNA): TGTGCCAGCAGTGAGCAGGCAGGGGGGTACGAGCAGTACTTC.

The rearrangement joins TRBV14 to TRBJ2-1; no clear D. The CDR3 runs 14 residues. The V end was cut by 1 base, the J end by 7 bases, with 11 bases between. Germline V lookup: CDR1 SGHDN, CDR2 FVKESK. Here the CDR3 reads CASSQVQIQNEQFF. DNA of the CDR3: TGTGCCAGCAGCCAAGTTCAGATCCAGAATGAGCAGTTCTTC.

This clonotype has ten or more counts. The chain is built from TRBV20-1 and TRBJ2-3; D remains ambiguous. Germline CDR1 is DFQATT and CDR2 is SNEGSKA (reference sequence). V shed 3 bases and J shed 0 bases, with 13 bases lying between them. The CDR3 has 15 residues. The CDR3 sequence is CSASPDRLSTDTQYF. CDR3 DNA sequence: TGCAGTGCTAGTCCGGACCGTTTAAGCACAGATACGCAGTATTTT.

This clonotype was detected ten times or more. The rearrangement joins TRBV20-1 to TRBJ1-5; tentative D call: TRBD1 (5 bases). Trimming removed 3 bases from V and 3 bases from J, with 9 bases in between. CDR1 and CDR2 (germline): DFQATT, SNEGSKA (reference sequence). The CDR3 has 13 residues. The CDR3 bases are TGCAGTGCTAGCGCAGGGCCCAATCAGCCCCAGCATTTT. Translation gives CSASAGPNQPQHF.

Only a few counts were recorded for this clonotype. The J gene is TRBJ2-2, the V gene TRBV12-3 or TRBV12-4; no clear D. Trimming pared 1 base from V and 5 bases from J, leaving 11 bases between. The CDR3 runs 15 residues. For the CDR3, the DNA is TGTGCCAGCAGTTTAGTCAGCCGGCCAACCGGGGAGCTGTTTTTT. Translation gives CASSLVSRPTGELFF.

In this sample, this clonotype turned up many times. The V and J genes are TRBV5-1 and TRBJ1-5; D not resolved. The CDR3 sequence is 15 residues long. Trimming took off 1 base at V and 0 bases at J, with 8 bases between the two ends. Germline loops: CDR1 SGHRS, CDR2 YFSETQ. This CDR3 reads CASSLSGNSNQPQHF. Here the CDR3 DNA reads TGCGCCAGCAGCTTGTCGGGTAATAGCAATCAGCCCCAGCATTTT.

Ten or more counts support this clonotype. CDR3 coding DNA: TGTGCCAGCAGTTACTTGGGCAGGGTGGATAATTCACCCCTCCACTTT. Amino acids: CASSYLGRVDNSPLHF. The chain combines TRBV6-5 with TRBJ1-6; perhaps TRBD1 as D (5 bases). Trimming cost V 1 base and J 5 bases, with 12 bases left between them. The germline gives CDR1 MNHEY, CDR2 SVGAGI. CDR3 length equals 16 residues.

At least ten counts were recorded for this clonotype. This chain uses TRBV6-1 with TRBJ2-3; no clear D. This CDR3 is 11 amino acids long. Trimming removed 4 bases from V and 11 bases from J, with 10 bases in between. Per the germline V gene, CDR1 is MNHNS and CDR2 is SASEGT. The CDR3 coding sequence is TGTGCCAGCAGTGCTGTGGGTAGGCAGTATTTT. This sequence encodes CASSAVGRQYF.

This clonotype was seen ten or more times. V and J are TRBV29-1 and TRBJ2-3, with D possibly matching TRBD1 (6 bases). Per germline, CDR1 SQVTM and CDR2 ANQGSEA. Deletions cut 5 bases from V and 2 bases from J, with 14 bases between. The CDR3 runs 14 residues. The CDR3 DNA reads TGCAGCGTTAAGGCAGGGGCTAACACAGATACGCAGTATTTT. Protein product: CSVKAGANTDTQYF.

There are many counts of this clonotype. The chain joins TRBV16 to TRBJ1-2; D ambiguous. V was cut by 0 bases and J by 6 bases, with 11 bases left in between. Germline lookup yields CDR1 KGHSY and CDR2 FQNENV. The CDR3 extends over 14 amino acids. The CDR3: CASSQSLTANGYTF. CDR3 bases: TGTGCCAGCAGCCAATCGCTAACAGCCAATGGCTACACCTTC.

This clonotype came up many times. DNA for the CDR3: TGCAGTGCTAAACCGGGTAACCAAGAGACCCAGTACTTC. Amino acids: CSAKPGNQETQYF. The rearrangement joins TRBV20-1 to TRBJ2-5; D is ambiguous. The germline CDR1 and CDR2 sequences are DFQATT and SNEGSKA (reference sequence). V gave up 4 bases and J gave up 0 bases, with 9 bases separating them. The CDR3 sequence is 13 residues long.

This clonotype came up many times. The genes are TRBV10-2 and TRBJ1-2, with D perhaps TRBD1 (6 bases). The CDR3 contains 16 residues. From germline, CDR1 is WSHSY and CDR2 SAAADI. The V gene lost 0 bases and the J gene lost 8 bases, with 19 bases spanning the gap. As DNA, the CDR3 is TGCGCCAGCAGTGAGTCGACCTGGAGGCCCGGGGGCGGCTACACCTTC. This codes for CASSESTWRPGGGYTF.

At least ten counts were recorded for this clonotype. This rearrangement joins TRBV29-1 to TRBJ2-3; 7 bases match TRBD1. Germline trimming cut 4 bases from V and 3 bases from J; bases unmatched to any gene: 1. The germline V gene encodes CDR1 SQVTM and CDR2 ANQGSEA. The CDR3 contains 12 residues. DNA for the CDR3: TGCAGCGTTGTCAGGGGGACAGATACGCAGTATTTT. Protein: CSVVRGTDTQYF.

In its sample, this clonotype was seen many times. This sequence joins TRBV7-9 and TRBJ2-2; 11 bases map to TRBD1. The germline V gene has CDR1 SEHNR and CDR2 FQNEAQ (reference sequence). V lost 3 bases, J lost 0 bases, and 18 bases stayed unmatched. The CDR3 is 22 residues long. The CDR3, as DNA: TGTGCCAGCAGCTTTCCGGGACAGGGGGGCGTAGGACGCGAAACGAACACCGGGGAGCTGTTTTTT. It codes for CASSFPGQGGVGRETNTGELFF.

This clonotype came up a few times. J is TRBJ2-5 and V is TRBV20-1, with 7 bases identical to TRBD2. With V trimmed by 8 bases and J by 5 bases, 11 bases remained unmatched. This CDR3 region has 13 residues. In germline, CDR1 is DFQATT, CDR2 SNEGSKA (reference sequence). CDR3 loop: CSLNRGTTETQYF. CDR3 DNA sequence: TGCAGTTTAAACCGTGGGACTACCGAGACCCAGTACTTC.